This passage covers 23 T cell receptor beta chains from one sample sequenced in a study of blood T cells in healthy people across ages. PCR was performed a second time for about 7 to 11 cycles using a sample-barcoded 5' primer and a J-beta primer mix. TCRdb called the 5' RACE reads again in MiXCR, with one record for every CDR3 protein. The sample yields hundreds of thousands of distinct CDR3 sequences, approximately 48% seen once. Sequencing was carried out using blood. These receptors all come from a man between 60 and 75 years old in good health.

The J gene is TRBJ2-7, the V gene TRBV20-1; TRBD1 agrees at 7 bases. Losses at the gene ends were 7 bases for V and 1 base for J; bases not matched to a gene: 13. The germline CDR1 and CDR2 sequences are DFQATT and SNEGSKA (reference sequence). The CDR3 consists of 15 residues. The CDR3 nucleotides read TGCAGTGTCGTCACAGGGGCCGGCCCTTCCTACGAGCAGTACTTC. Encoded protein: CSVVTGAGPSYEQYF.

The genes are TRBV20-1 and TRBJ2-3; 10 bases agree with TRBD1. The CDR3 is 17 amino acids. The V gene end was trimmed by 0 bases and the J gene end by 4 bases; junction bases not matched to a gene: 10. The V gene's germline CDR1 is DFQATT and CDR2 SNEGSKA (reference sequence). The CDR3 here is CSARDPDRGQLADTQYF. In DNA form, the CDR3 reads TGCAGTGCTAGAGACCCCGACAGGGGGCAACTCGCAGATACGCAGTATTTT.

The J gene is TRBJ1-4, the V gene TRBV7-9, with D possibly being TRBD1 (5 bases). The CDR3 contains 15 residues. V lost 3 bases and J 6 bases, leaving 14 bases between the germline ends. Germline values: CDR1 SEHNR, CDR2 FQNEAQ (reference sequence). For the CDR3, the DNA is TGTGCCAGCAGCTTTGGCGCCGGGGGGGATGAAAAACTGTTTTTT. Amino acid sequence: CASSFGAGGDEKLFF.

A word on this clonotype: This may be a read error, as it is one base from a much larger clone. This chain joins TRBV12-3 or TRBV12-4 and TRBJ1-2; no clear D. V was cut by 3 bases and J by 9 bases, with 17 bases left in between. CDR3 length equals 14 residues. The CDR3 coding sequence is TGTGCCAGCAGTTTCACCGACGGACTACGGTGCTACACCTTC. Translated: CASSFTDGLRCYTF.

The V call is TRBV3-1, the J call TRBJ2-7, with a possible D match to TRBD2 (6 bases). The CDR3 spans 14 residues. Trimming left V 3 bases short and J 3 bases short, with 12 bases between. Per the germline V gene, CDR1 is LGHDT and CDR2 is YNNKEL (reference sequence). CDR3 DNA sequence: TGTGCCAGCAGCCAGCGGGGAAAGGACTACGAGCAGTACTTC. Translation: CASSQRGKDYEQYF.

The chain links TRBV12-3 or TRBV12-4 to TRBJ2-5, with D perhaps TRBD1 (5 bases). The CDR3 is made up of 14 amino acids. Trimming stripped 3 bases from V and 4 bases from J, with 12 bases between. The CDR3 region is CASSLSRVGETQYF. The CDR3 DNA reads as TGTGCCAGCAGTTTGAGCAGGGTGGGAGAGACCCAGTACTTC.

This clonotype appeared a few times. V and J are TRBV5-8 and TRBJ2-6; 9 bases are a match to TRBD1. Trimming took 0 bases from V and 8 from J; bases not matched to a gene: 6. The CDR3 is made up of 16 amino acids. Germline CDR1 is SGHTS and CDR2 is YDEGEE. Written as DNA, the CDR3 is TGTGCCAGCAGCTTGGAGATCGGACAGGGGACCAACGTCCTGACTTTC. It is translated as CASSLEIGQGTNVLTF.

The chain employs TRBV4-3 and TRBJ2-3; 12 bases are shared with TRBD2. The CDR3 is 17 amino acids. Trimming at V came to 1 base and at J to 5 bases, leaving 7 bases not matched to a gene. Germline V lookup: CDR1 LGHNA, CDR2 YSLEER. As DNA, the CDR3 is TGCGCCAGCAGCCAAGGGCCTAGCGGGGGGGCGGTAGATACGCAGTATTTT. This sequence encodes CASSQGPSGGAVDTQYF.

This clonotype showed up just a few times. The chain recombines TRBV7-9 with TRBJ2-5, with 11 bases that match TRBD2. The CDR3 loop spans 17 amino acids. Germline V gives CDR1 SEHNR, CDR2 FQNEAQ (reference sequence). Losses at the gene ends were 4 bases for V and 1 base for J; bases not matched to a gene: 8. In nucleotides, the CDR3 is TGTGCCAGCAGCTCCCGGGAGCTAGCGGGGGGCCAAGAGACCCAGTACTTC. Its translation: CASSSRELAGGQETQYF.

The chain has TRBV20-1 and TRBJ2-5, with 10 bases aligning to TRBD1. The CDR3 is 14 residues long. Germline V CDR1 and CDR2: DFQATT, SNEGSKA (reference sequence). J gave up 0 bases and V 6 bases, and 4 bases lay outside the gene matches. The CDR3 loop reads CSATGTGDQETQYF. The DNA for the CDR3 is TGCAGTGCAACCGGGACAGGGGACCAAGAGACCCAGTACTTC.

The sample holds many counts of this clonotype. The rearrangement joins TRBV11-2 to TRBJ2-7; D is possibly TRBD1 (5 bases). Germline V gene lookup returns CDR1 SGHAT and CDR2 FQNNGV. CDR3 size: 15 residues. V was trimmed by 1 base and J by 0 bases, leaving 10 bases between them. DNA of the CDR3: TGTGCCAGCAGCTTAGGGGCAGGGTCCTCCTACGAGCAGTACTTC. It translates to CASSLGAGSSYEQYF.

This clonotype showed up just a few times. The J gene is TRBJ1-2, the V gene TRBV9; the match to TRBD1 covers 9 bases. The CDR3 is made up of 18 amino acids. V lost 3 bases, J lost 0 bases, and 12 bases stayed unmatched. Germline V CDR1 and CDR2: SGDLS, YYNGEE. CDR3 protein: CASSETTGGGTSNYGYTF. CDR3 sequence (DNA): TGTGCCAGCAGCGAGACGACAGGGGGAGGAACATCTAACTATGGCTACACCTTC.

The rearrangement joins TRBV7-9 to TRBJ1-2; D is ambiguous. The ends were cut back, 5 bases at V and 8 bases at J, with 15 bases in the middle. CDR3 length: 13 residues. Germline loops: CDR1 SEHNR, CDR2 FQNEAQ (reference sequence). As DNA, the CDR3 is TGTGCCAGCAGCCCCGGGCAGAGCCCGGGCTACACCTTC. Its translation is CASSPGQSPGYTF.

J is TRBJ2-1 and V is TRBV4-1; D not resolved. Germline CDR1 is MGHRA and CDR2 is YSYEKL. V was cut by 4 bases and J by 7 bases, with 14 bases left in between. The CDR3 extends over 14 amino acids. The CDR3 is CASSLEVAGNEQFF. The CDR3 DNA follows: TGCGCCAGCAGCCTTGAAGTCGCTGGTAATGAGCAGTTCTTC.

The chain uses TRBV7-2 and TRBJ1-6; 7 positions match TRBD1. The V gene's germline CDR1 is SGHTA and CDR2 FQGNSA. Germline trimming cut 5 bases from V and 7 bases from J; bases unmatched to any gene: 8. This CDR3 spans 15 amino acids. CDR3 protein: CASSRGDSRNSPLHF. The CDR3 DNA reads as TGTGCCAGCAGCCGCGGGGACAGTCGGAATTCACCCCTCCACTTT.

The DNA for the CDR3 is TGTGCCAGCAGTGAGGGGCGGGGGTCCTACGAGCAGTACTTC. It translates to CASSEGRGSYEQYF. This sequence joins TRBV2 and TRBJ2-5; TRBD2 matches at 7 bases. The J call is in doubt because the DNA end fits TRBJ2-7 better. The CDR3 sequence is 14 residues long. CDR1 is SNHLY, CDR2 FYNNEI, per germline.

This clonotype turned up a few times. This rearrangement joins TRBV20-1 to TRBJ2-3; D remains ambiguous. Germline V gene sequence: CDR1 DFQATT, CDR2 SNEGSKA (reference sequence). Deletions cut 0 bases from V and 5 bases from J, with 12 bases between. The CDR3 has 14 amino acids. CDR3 DNA sequence: TGCAGTGCTAGAGATCCCCCCTTGGGAGATACGCAGTATTTT. Protein sequence: CSARDPPLGDTQYF.

There are a few counts of this clonotype. The chain links TRBV6-1 to TRBJ2-2; D gene uncertain. V was clipped by 3 bases and J by 2 bases, with 7 bases between them. The CDR3 sequence is 14 residues long. From germline, CDR1 is MNHNS and CDR2 SASEGT. CDR3 sequence reads: CASSDYPNTGELFF. Written as DNA, the CDR3 is TGTGCCAGCAGTGACTACCCAAACACCGGGGAGCTGTTTTTT.

The chain is built from TRBV7-2 and TRBJ2-3, with D possibly matching TRBD1 (5 bases). Trimming removed 8 bases at V and 2 bases at J, with 11 bases between. The germline V gene encodes CDR1 SGHTA and CDR2 FQGNSA. This CDR3 has 13 residues. For the CDR3, the DNA is TGTGCCAGCGCTTTGGGGCCCACAGATACGCAGTATTTT. It codes for CASALGPTDTQYF.

The chain is built from TRBV4-2 and TRBJ1-2; D is unresolved. V gave up 9 bases and J gave up 5 bases, with 13 bases separating them. CDR1 and CDR2 from the germline V gene are LGHNA and YNFKEQ. CDR3 length equals 12 residues. The CDR3: CASRKEGYGYTF. In DNA form, the CDR3 reads TGTGCCAGTAGGAAAGAGGGTTATGGCTACACCTTC.

The chain joins TRBV28 to TRBJ2-5; perhaps TRBD2 as D (5 bases). Trimming pared 8 bases from V and 5 bases from J, leaving 15 bases between. The CDR3 sequence is 13 residues long. The germline gives CDR1 MDHEN, CDR2 SYDVKM. Here the CDR3 reads CASLGLPGETQYF. CDR3 nucleotide sequence: TGTGCCAGCCTAGGACTCCCTGGGGAGACCCAGTACTTC.

This clonotype was picked up a small number of times. The rearrangement uses TRBV14 and TRBJ2-7; D call uncertain. The end of the DNA aligns better with TRBJ2-5, so the J call may be wrong. This CDR3 spans 14 amino acids. Germline loops: CDR1 SGHDN, CDR2 FVKESK. The DNA for the CDR3 is TGTGCCAGCAGCCAGCCGTCGCGCCAAGAGACCCAGTACTTC. Translation: CASSQPSRQETQYF.

V and J are TRBV9 and TRBJ1-1; a weak D match, TRBD1 (5 bases). V lost 4 bases to trimming and J lost 5 bases, with 18 bases between them. This CDR3 contains 15 residues. Germline CDR1 and CDR2: SGDLS and YYNGEE. The CDR3 nucleotides are TGTGCCAGCAGCCCCCAGGCAGGGAGGCGGACTGAAGCTTTCTTT. Translating gives CASSPQAGRRTEAFF.